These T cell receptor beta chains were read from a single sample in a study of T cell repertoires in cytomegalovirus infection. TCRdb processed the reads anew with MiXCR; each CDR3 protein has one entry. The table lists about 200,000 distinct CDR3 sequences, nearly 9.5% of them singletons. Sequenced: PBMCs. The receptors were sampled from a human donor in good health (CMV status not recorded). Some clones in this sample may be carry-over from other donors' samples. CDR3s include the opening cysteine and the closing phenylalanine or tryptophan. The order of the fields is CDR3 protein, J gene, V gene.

CDR3aa: CASSRDLPLRGTEAFF
j_gene: TRBJ1-1
v_gene: TRBV2

CDR3aa: CASSPLAGYTDTQYF
j_gene: TRBJ2-3
v_gene: TRBV7-2

CDR3aa: CASSPMTRPTAGELFF
j_gene: TRBJ2-2
v_gene: TRBV7-2

CDR3aa: CASSDTGYPNQPQHF
j_gene: TRBJ1-5
v_gene: TRBV25-1

CDR3aa: CSASTGTTSSYEQYF
j_gene: TRBJ2-7
v_gene: TRBV20-1

CDR3aa: CASSLALGYNSPLHF
j_gene: TRBJ1-6
v_gene: TRBV7-2

CDR3aa: CASSATAGRGYEKLFF
j_gene: TRBJ1-4
v_gene: TRBV7-2

CDR3aa: CASSPRDSLYEQYF
j_gene: TRBJ2-7
v_gene: TRBV7-6

CDR3aa: CASSRRQGNNQPQHF
j_gene: TRBJ1-5
v_gene: TRBV28

CDR3aa: CASSWGGDQETQYF
j_gene: TRBJ2-5
v_gene: TRBV6-2/TRBV6-3

CDR3aa: CASSRRTGDGTEAFF
j_gene: TRBJ1-1
v_gene: TRBV5-1

CDR3aa: CASSPDSSNTGELFF
j_gene: TRBJ2-2
v_gene: TRBV18

CDR3aa: CASSLEYRAVYGNEQFF
j_gene: TRBJ2-1
v_gene: TRBV7-9

CDR3aa: CASSLLERVNTEAFF
j_gene: TRBJ1-1
v_gene: TRBV7-8

CDR3aa: CASSQTRFDTQYF
j_gene: TRBJ2-3
v_gene: TRBV7-2

CDR3aa: CASSVALGLVWEQFF
j_gene: TRBJ2-1
v_gene: TRBV9